This T cell receptor (beta chain) appears in the sequencing data of a study of cytomegalovirus exposure and HLA in healthy donors. Study details: The study's early data release held 80 million to 95 million unique TCRs from HLA-typed donors.

Comment on this clone: The antigen remains unidentified.

It was with 60 Vbeta and 13 Jbeta primers that the PCR ran. Clones were sequenced by immunoSEQ multiplex PCR, and TCRdb holds only the in-frame ones, with some missing. The sample has about 180,000 clones, around 74% seen once. The CDR3 has 15 residues. The V gene lost 4 bases and the J gene lost 2 bases, with 13 bases spanning the gap. Looked up from germline, CDR1 is SGHTA and CDR2 is FQGNSA. Overall study findings and caveats: Later work associated roughly 15,000 TCR beta sequences with HLA alleles at 0.05 false discovery rate.

This TCR came from a female donor in good health and CMV-seronegative. This chain joins TRBV7-2 and TRBJ2-3; D perhaps matches TRBD2 (6 bases). Sequenced: PBMCs. The CDR3 reads CASSSRGLLTDTQYF. The CDR3 bases are TGTGCCAGCAGCTCAAGGGGACTCCTCACAGATACGCAGTATTTT.